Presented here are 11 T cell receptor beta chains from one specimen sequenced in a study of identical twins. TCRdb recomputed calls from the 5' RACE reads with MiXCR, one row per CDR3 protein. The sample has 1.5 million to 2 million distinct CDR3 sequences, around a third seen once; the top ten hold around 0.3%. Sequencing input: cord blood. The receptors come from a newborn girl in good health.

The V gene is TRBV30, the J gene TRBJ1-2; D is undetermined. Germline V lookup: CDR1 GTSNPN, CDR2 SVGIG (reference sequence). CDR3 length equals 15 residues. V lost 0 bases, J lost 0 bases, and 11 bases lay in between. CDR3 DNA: TGTGCCTGGAGTGTACGCGTAGCCTCTAACTATGGCTACACCTTC. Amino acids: CAWSVRVASNYGYTF.

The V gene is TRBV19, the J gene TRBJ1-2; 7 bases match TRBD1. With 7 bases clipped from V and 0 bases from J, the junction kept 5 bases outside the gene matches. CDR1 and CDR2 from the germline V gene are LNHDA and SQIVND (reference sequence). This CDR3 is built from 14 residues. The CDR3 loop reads CASNPTGTNYGYTF. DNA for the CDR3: TGTGCCAGTAACCCGACAGGGACTAACTATGGCTACACCTTC.

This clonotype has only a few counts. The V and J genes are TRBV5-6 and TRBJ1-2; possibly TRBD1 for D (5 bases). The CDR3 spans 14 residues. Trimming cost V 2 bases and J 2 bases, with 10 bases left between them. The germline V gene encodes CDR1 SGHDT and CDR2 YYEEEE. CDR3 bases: TGTGCCAGCAGCTTACCAGACAGAAACTATGGCTACACCTTC. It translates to CASSLPDRNYGYTF.

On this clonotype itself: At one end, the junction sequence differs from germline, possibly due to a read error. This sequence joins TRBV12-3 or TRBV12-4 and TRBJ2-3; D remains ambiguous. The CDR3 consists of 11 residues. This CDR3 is CASSFGDTRYF. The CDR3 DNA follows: TGTGCCAGCAGTTTTGGGGATACGCGGTATTTT.

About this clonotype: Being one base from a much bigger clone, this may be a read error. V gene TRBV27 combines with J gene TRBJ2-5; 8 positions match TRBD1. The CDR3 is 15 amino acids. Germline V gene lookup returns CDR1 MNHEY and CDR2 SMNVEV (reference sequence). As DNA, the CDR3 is TGTGCCAGCAGTTTATACAGGGGGTACCAAGGGACCCAGTACTTC. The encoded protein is CASSLYRGYQGTQYF.

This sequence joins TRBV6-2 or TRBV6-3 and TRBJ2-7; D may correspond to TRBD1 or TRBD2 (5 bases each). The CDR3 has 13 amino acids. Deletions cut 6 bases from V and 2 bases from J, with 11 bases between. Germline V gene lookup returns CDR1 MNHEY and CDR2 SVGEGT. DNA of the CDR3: TGTGCCAGCAGACGGGACGGCCCCTACGAGCAGTACTTC. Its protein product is CASRRDGPYEQYF.

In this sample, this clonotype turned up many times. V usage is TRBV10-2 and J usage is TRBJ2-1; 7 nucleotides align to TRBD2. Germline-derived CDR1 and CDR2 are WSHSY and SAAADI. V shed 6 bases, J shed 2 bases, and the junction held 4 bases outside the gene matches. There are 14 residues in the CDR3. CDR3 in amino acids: CASRTGTTYNEQFF. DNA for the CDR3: TGCGCCAGCAGAACCGGGACTACCTACAATGAGCAGTTCTTC.

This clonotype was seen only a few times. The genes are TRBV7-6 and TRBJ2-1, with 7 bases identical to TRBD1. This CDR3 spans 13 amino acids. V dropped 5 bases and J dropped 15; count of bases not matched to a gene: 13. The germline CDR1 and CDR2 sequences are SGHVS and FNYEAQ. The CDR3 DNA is TGTGCCAGCAGCCCAGTAGTCGACAGGGAACGGTTCTTC. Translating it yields CASSPVVDRERFF.

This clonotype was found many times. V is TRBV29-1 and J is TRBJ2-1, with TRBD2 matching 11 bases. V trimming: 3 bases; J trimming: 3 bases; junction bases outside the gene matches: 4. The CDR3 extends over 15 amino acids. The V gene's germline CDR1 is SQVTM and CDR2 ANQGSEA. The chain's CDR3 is CSVEQLAGVYNEQFF. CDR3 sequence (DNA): TGCAGCGTTGAGCAACTAGCGGGAGTCTACAATGAGCAGTTCTTC.

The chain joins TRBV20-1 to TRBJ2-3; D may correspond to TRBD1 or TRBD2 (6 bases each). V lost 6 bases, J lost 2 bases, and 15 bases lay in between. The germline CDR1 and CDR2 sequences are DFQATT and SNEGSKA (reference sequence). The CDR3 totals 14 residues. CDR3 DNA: TGCAGTGCCCCTACGGGGGCCCTCACAGATACGCAGTATTTT. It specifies CSAPTGALTDTQYF.

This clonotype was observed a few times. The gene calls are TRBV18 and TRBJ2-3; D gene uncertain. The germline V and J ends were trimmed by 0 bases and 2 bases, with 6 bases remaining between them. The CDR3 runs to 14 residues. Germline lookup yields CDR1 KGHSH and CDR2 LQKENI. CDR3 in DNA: TGTGCCAGCTCACCACCTATGACCACAGATACGCAGTATTTT. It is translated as CASSPPMTTDTQYF.